A single sample gave rise to the 10 T cell receptor beta chains below, sequenced in a study of cytomegalovirus exposure and HLA in healthy donors. Primers for the PCR totalled 60 Vbeta and 13 Jbeta. TCRdb keeps only in-frame clones here, not all; method: immunoSEQ multiplex PCR. The sample holds some 110,000 clones, 65% to 80% seen once. The sequenced sample consisted of PBMCs. Receptors originate from a man aged 30 to 45 in good health and CMV-seropositive.

The chain links TRBV7-3 to TRBJ2-3; 8 bases are shared with TRBD2. J gave up 2 bases and V 0 bases, and 7 bases lay outside the gene matches. The CDR3 loop spans 17 amino acids. The germline V gene encodes CDR1 SGHTA and CDR2 FQGTGA. CDR3 in DNA: TGTGCCAGCAGCTTAACCGCTTTAGCGGGGATCACAGATACGCAGTATTTT. Encoded protein: CASSLTALAGITDTQYF.

The chain carries TRBV5-1 and TRBJ2-7; the D gene is possibly TRBD2 (5 bases). The CDR3 spans 16 residues. Germline loops: CDR1 SGHRS, CDR2 YFSETQ. V dropped 0 bases and J dropped 1 base, with 14 bases sitting between them. CDR3 loop: CASSLAQGSGSYEQYF. In nucleotides, the CDR3 is TGCGCCAGCAGCTTGGCCCAAGGGTCGGGGTCCTACGAGCAGTACTTC.

The rearrangement joins TRBV28 to TRBJ2-7, with 8 bases that match TRBD1. The CDR3 covers 15 residues. CDR1 is MDHEN and CDR2 is SYDVKM in the germline V gene. V was pared by 4 bases and J by 11 bases, with 16 bases of the junction left unmatched. The CDR3, as DNA: TGTGCCAGCAGTTACCGGGACAGGACTGGTGGCGGAGAGTACTTC. Amino acid sequence: CASSYRDRTGGGEYF.

The genes are TRBV2 and TRBJ2-2; the D gene is possibly TRBD2 (5 bases). The CDR3 runs to 16 residues. Germline V gene data show CDR1 as SNHLY and CDR2 as FYNNEI. With 1 base removed from V and 0 bases from J, the gap between germline ends came to 9 bases. CDR3: CASSEGGPSNTGELFF. For the CDR3, the DNA is TGTGCCAGCAGTGAAGGAGGGCCATCGAACACCGGGGAGCTGTTTTTT.

The chain links TRBV7-6 to TRBJ2-7; D not certain. The CDR3 loop spans 13 amino acids. The germline V and J ends were trimmed by 0 bases and 1 base, with 4 bases remaining between them. Germline V gives CDR1 SGHVS, CDR2 FNYEAQ. CDR3 sequence (DNA): TGTGCCAGCAGCTTAGCGGAGTCCTACGAGCAGTACTTC. Amino acid sequence: CASSLAESYEQYF.

The V call is TRBV4-2, the J call TRBJ2-1; 7 bases fit TRBD2. Germline V gene sequence: CDR1 LGHNA, CDR2 YNFKEQ. CDR3 length: 16 residues. The V gene end was trimmed by 1 base and the J gene end by 4 bases; junction bases not matched to a gene: 7. The CDR3 loop reads CASSQGGAGDYNEQFF. The DNA for the CDR3 is TGTGCCAGCAGCCAAGGCGGCGCGGGGGATTACAATGAGCAGTTCTTC.

J is TRBJ2-5 and V is TRBV9, with 7 bases fitting TRBD2. The CDR3 spans 16 residues. After removal of 0 bases from V and 2 bases from J, the junction contained 7 bases not matched to a gene. Germline V gene sequence: CDR1 SGDLS, CDR2 YYNGEE. In DNA form, the CDR3 reads TGTGCCAGCAGCGTAGGGGTGGCGGGGGTGCAAGAGACCCAGTACTTC. Its translation: CASSVGVAGVQETQYF. The complete variable domain, with remaining parts taken from reference TRBV9 and TRBJ2-5, reads DSGVTQTPKHLITATGQRVTLRCSPRSGDLSVYWYQQSLDQGLQFLIQYYNGEERAKGNILERFSAQQFPDLHSELNLSSLELGDSALYFCASSVGVAGVQETQYFGPGTRLLVL.

The chain combines TRBV18 with TRBJ2-5; no firm D call. The CDR3 has 13 residues. Trimming removed 2 bases at V and 1 base at J, with 5 bases between. CDR1 and CDR2 from the germline V gene are KGHSH and LQKENI. The CDR3 protein is CASSPAVQETQYF. The CDR3 nucleotides read TGTGCCAGCTCACCAGCGGTCCAAGAGACCCAGTACTTC.

V is TRBV19 and J is TRBJ2-2; 12 bases are shared with TRBD1. In germline, CDR1 is LNHDA, CDR2 SQIVND (reference sequence). This CDR3 contains 15 residues. V shed 8 bases, J shed 7 bases, and the junction held 8 bases outside the gene matches. The CDR3 reads CASYPGQGAYGELFF. CDR3 bases: TGTGCCAGTTACCCGGGACAGGGGGCATACGGGGAGCTGTTTTTT.

The chain employs TRBV7-2 and TRBJ2-5; the match to TRBD1 covers 8 bases. The CDR3 runs 13 residues. Germline values: CDR1 SGHTA, CDR2 FQGNSA. Trimming took 8 bases from V and 4 from J; bases not matched to a gene: 6. The CDR3 DNA reads TGTGCCAGCGAAGACAGGGGTCGAGAGACCCAGTACTTC. Protein: CASEDRGRETQYF.